Below, 7 T cell receptor beta chains from the same sample are listed, as sequenced in a study of T-cell memory formation after mild COVID-19. TCRdb processed the 5' RACE reads anew with MiXCR; each CDR3 protein has one entry. This table has about 350,000 distinct CDR3 sequences, 20% to 25% appearing once. Sequenced sample: PBMCs or a T cell subset sorted from them (not recorded which). Source of these receptors: a man aged 18 to 29 who had mild COVID-19 (a few samples of this study predate the infection). Cell type and time point are not known.

The chain employs TRBV4-3 and TRBJ2-6; D unresolved. V lost 4 bases, J lost 4 bases, and 5 bases lay in between. There are 13 residues in the CDR3. In germline, CDR1 is LGHNA, CDR2 YSLEER. CDR3 DNA: TGCGCCAGCAGCCCCGAGGGGGCCAACGTCCTGACTTTC. This gives the protein CASSPEGANVLTF.

The chain joins TRBV6-5 to TRBJ2-1, with a tentative D call TRBD2 (6 bases). Germline V gene data show CDR1 as MNHEY and CDR2 as SVGAGI. With 0 bases removed from V and 0 bases from J, the gap between germline ends came to 6 bases. This CDR3 is 15 amino acids long. CDR3 protein: CASSYSRGSYNEQFF. The CDR3 DNA follows: TGTGCCAGCAGTTACTCGCGGGGCTCCTACAATGAGCAGTTCTTC.

This clonotype was detected a few times. V gene TRBV5-5 combines with J gene TRBJ2-7, with D maybe TRBD2 (5 bases). The CDR3 totals 13 residues. Between the trimmed V and J ends, which lost 3 bases and 6 bases, there was a span of 13 bases. Germline assignment: CDR1 SGHKS and CDR2 YYEKEE (reference sequence). The CDR3 DNA reads TGTGCCAGCAGCTCCGGGATGTCCGGCGAGCAGTACGTC. This codes for CASSSGMSGEQYV.

This clonotype was observed a handful of times. V is TRBV20-1 and J is TRBJ2-1; 9 bases match TRBD2. The ends lost 0 bases at V and 8 bases at J; junction bases unmatched: 8. The CDR3 is 15 amino acids. The germline V gene encodes CDR1 DFQATT and CDR2 SNEGSKA (reference sequence). CDR3 DNA: TGCAGTGCTAGAGATGCGCGGGGGGGCCAGGATGAGCAGTTCTTC. Residues: CSARDARGGQDEQFF.

This clonotype was counted between two and nine times. The chain combines TRBV15 with TRBJ1-1, with D possibly TRBD1 on 5 matching bases. The V gene's germline CDR1 is LNHNV and CDR2 YYDKDF (reference sequence). V lost 0 bases and J 0 bases, leaving 11 bases between the germline ends. This CDR3 is 16 amino acids long. CDR3 residues: CATSRDEGNLNTEAFF. In DNA, the CDR3 is TGTGCCACCAGCAGAGATGAGGGGAACCTGAACACTGAAGCTTTCTTT.

This clonotype appeared many times. The chain carries TRBV7-9 and TRBJ2-5, with D unclear. This CDR3 contains 11 residues. The V gene's germline CDR1 is SEHNR and CDR2 FQNEAQ (reference sequence). V was cut by 4 bases and J by 3 bases, with 3 bases left in between. CDR3 DNA: TGTGCCAGCAGCTCGAAAGAGACCCAGTACTTC. Translation gives CASSSKETQYF.

This clonotype was observed a few times. The V call is TRBV5-1, the J call TRBJ1-1; D is unclear. V was shortened by 5 bases and J by 1 base, with 9 bases between the two germline ends. The CDR3 sequence is 13 residues long. CDR1 and CDR2 (germline): SGHRS, YFSETQ. CDR3 region: CASSTPRNTEAFF. CDR3 in DNA: TGCGCCAGCAGTACGCCGCGGAACACTGAAGCTTTCTTT.